These T cell receptor beta chains were read from a single sample in a study of control samples from healthy donors and cancer patients. Profiled with immunoSEQ multiplex PCR; TCRdb holds only in-frame clones, not every one. The sample yields 95,000 to 110,000 clones, more than 85% seen once. The material sequenced was PBMCs. Every receptor here comes from a man in his fifties or sixties with lung cancer. Each CDR3 is given with its conserved first and last residue. Each record gives: J gene, clone size, D gene, V gene, CDR3 DNA, CDR3 protein. The D gene is left open where the match is weak. Only part of the rows carry a size: once, few, many, or a class if the clone is expanded.

j_gene: TRBJ2-2; abundance: NA; d_gene: TRBD1; v_gene: TRBV7-7; CDR3nt: TGTGCCAGCAGCTCAGGGACAGCGAACACCGGGGAGCTGTTTTTT; CDR3aa: CASSSGTANTGELFF
j_gene: TRBJ2-3; abundance: NA; d_gene: NA; v_gene: TRBV10-3; CDR3nt: TGTGCCATCAGCACTGTTAGCACAGATACGCAGTATTTT; CDR3aa: CAISTVSTDTQYF
j_gene: TRBJ1-3; abundance: NA; d_gene: NA; v_gene: TRBV5-4; CDR3nt: TGTGCCAGCAGCGGGGGGGGCAGGGCCTCTGGAAACACCATATATTTT; CDR3aa: CASSGGGRASGNTIYF
j_gene: TRBJ2-7; abundance: NA; d_gene: TRBD1; v_gene: TRBV5-6; CDR3nt: TGTGCCAGCATCTCCCTGACAGGGGACAAATACGAGCAGTACTTC; CDR3aa: CASISLTGDKYEQYF
j_gene: TRBJ2-1; abundance: NA; d_gene: TRBD2; v_gene: TRBV4-1; CDR3nt: TGCGCCAGCAGCCAAGAGGGGCTAGCGGGGGGGGAGCAGTTCTTC; CDR3aa: CASSQEGLAGGEQFF
j_gene: TRBJ2-5; abundance: NA; d_gene: NA; v_gene: TRBV4-2; CDR3nt: TGTGCCAGCAGCCAAGATCAGTCAGAGACCCAGTACTTC; CDR3aa: CASSQDQSETQYF
j_gene: TRBJ2-6; abundance: NA; d_gene: NA; v_gene: TRBV7-9; CDR3nt: TGTGCCAGCAGCTTACTTCGGGGGAATGGGGCCAACGTCCTGACTTTC; CDR3aa: CASSLLRGNGANVLTF
j_gene: TRBJ1-1; abundance: NA; d_gene: NA; v_gene: TRBV5-8; CDR3nt: TGTGCCAGCAGCCTGGGCGGGAACACTGAAGCTTTCTTT; CDR3aa: CASSLGGNTEAFF
j_gene: TRBJ2-2; abundance: NA; d_gene: NA; v_gene: TRBV7-8; CDR3nt: TGTGCCAGCGGGGGGCCGAACACCGGGGAGCTGTTTTTT; CDR3aa: CASGGPNTGELFF
j_gene: TRBJ1-5; abundance: NA; d_gene: NA; v_gene: TRBV5-1; CDR3nt: TGCGCCAGCAGCTCGGACAGTTATCAGCCCCAGCATTTT; CDR3aa: CASSSDSYQPQHF
j_gene: TRBJ2-5; abundance: NA; d_gene: NA; v_gene: TRBV7-2; CDR3nt: TGTGCCAGCAGCTTAGTACGGAGAACTCAAGAGACCCAGTACTTC; CDR3aa: CASSLVRRTQETQYF
j_gene: TRBJ2-1; abundance: NA; d_gene: NA; v_gene: TRBV18; CDR3nt: TGTGCCAGCTCACCACTTTCCAGGGCCGTTGAGCAGTTCTTC; CDR3aa: CASSPLSRAVEQFF
j_gene: TRBJ1-1; abundance: NA; d_gene: NA; v_gene: TRBV29-1; CDR3nt: TGCAGCGTTGGGGGGGGCACTGAAGCTTTCTTT; CDR3aa: CSVGGGTEAFF
j_gene: TRBJ2-5; abundance: NA; d_gene: NA; v_gene: TRBV11-2; CDR3nt: TGTGCCAGCAGCTTAGGGGGAGCTGGGTACCAAGAGACCCAGTACTTC; CDR3aa: CASSLGGAGYQETQYF
j_gene: TRBJ1-1; abundance: NA; d_gene: NA; v_gene: TRBV11-2; CDR3nt: TGTGCCAGCAGCTTAACTGCTGAAGCTTTCTTT; CDR3aa: CASSLTAEAFF
j_gene: TRBJ1-1; abundance: once; d_gene: NA; v_gene: TRBV6-5; CDR3nt: TGTGCCAGCGCCGTGAGCACTGAAGCTTTCTTT; CDR3aa: CASAVSTEAFF
j_gene: TRBJ1-3; abundance: NA; d_gene: NA; v_gene: TRBV5-6; CDR3nt: TGTGCCAGCAGCCTTGGATGGGGGGCAGCGGGAAACACCATATATTTT; CDR3aa: CASSLGWGAAGNTIYF
j_gene: TRBJ1-2; abundance: NA; d_gene: NA; v_gene: TRBV5-1; CDR3nt: TGCGCCAGCAGCCCTCGTAAGACGGGGGGCGTAAGCTATGGCTACACCTTC; CDR3aa: CASSPRKTGGVSYGYTF
j_gene: TRBJ2-5; abundance: NA; d_gene: NA; v_gene: TRBV5-1; CDR3nt: TGCGCCAGCAGCAGGGACATCCAAGAGACCCAGTACTTC; CDR3aa: CASSRDIQETQYF
j_gene: TRBJ2-3; abundance: NA; d_gene: TRBD1; v_gene: TRBV9; CDR3nt: TGTGCCAGCAGCGCGCAACAGGGGGCTGGAGATACGCAGTATTTT; CDR3aa: CASSAQQGAGDTQYF
j_gene: TRBJ2-7; abundance: NA; d_gene: TRBD1; v_gene: TRBV5-5; CDR3nt: TGTGCCAGCAGCCGGGACAGGGTAGCCTACGAGCAGTACTTC; CDR3aa: CASSRDRVAYEQYF
j_gene: TRBJ1-3; abundance: NA; d_gene: NA; v_gene: TRBV9; CDR3nt: TGTGCCAGCAGCCCCAGAGGGCATCGCGGCTCTGGAAACACCATATATTTT; CDR3aa: CASSPRGHRGSGNTIYF
j_gene: TRBJ2-1; abundance: NA; d_gene: NA; v_gene: TRBV5-8; CDR3nt: TGTGCCAGCAGCGGCGGGACTTTCGCGGGGTCCTACAATGAGCAGTTCTTC; CDR3aa: CASSGGTFAGSYNEQFF
j_gene: TRBJ2-2; abundance: NA; d_gene: NA; v_gene: TRBV12-5; CDR3nt: TGTGCTAGTGGTTTGACATCGACGGCCTCGGTCACCGGGGAGCTGTTTTTT; CDR3aa: CASGLTSTASVTGELFF
j_gene: TRBJ2-2; abundance: NA; d_gene: NA; v_gene: TRBV5-1; CDR3nt: TGCGCCAGCAGCACCTTGCCCGGCGAGGGTGGGGAGCTGTTTTTT; CDR3aa: CASSTLPGEGGELFF
j_gene: TRBJ2-6; abundance: NA; d_gene: NA; v_gene: TRBV24-1; CDR3nt: TGTGCCACCAGTGATGGGCTGTCTCCCTCTGGGGCCAACGTCCTGACTTTC; CDR3aa: CATSDGLSPSGANVLTF
j_gene: TRBJ1-2; abundance: once; d_gene: TRBD1; v_gene: TRBV6-5; CDR3nt: TGTGCCAGCAGCCGTCGACAGGGGACTAACTATGGCTACACCTTC; CDR3aa: CASSRRQGTNYGYTF
j_gene: TRBJ1-5; abundance: NA; d_gene: NA; v_gene: TRBV6-5; CDR3nt: TGTGCCAGCTCAGAGGGTCCGCAGCCCCAGCATTTT; CDR3aa: CASSEGPQPQHF
j_gene: TRBJ2-1; abundance: NA; d_gene: TRBD2; v_gene: TRBV27; CDR3nt: TGTGCCAGCAGTTTATCGGGACTAGCCTTCAATGAGCAGTTCTTC; CDR3aa: CASSLSGLAFNEQFF
j_gene: TRBJ1-3; abundance: NA; d_gene: TRBD1; v_gene: TRBV30; CDR3nt: TGTGCCTGGAGTGGGCCCGGACAGGCTGGAAACACCATATATTTT; CDR3aa: CAWSGPGQAGNTIYF
j_gene: TRBJ1-2; abundance: NA; d_gene: TRBD1; v_gene: TRBV18; CDR3nt: TGTGCCAGCTCACCCCAGGGGGCATTGAGAGGCTACACCTTC; CDR3aa: CASSPQGALRGYTF
j_gene: TRBJ1-5; abundance: NA; d_gene: NA; v_gene: TRBV10-1; CDR3nt: TGCGCCAGCAGTGAGTCAGGGGATCAGCCCCAGCATTTT; CDR3aa: CASSESGDQPQHF
j_gene: TRBJ2-1; abundance: once; d_gene: TRBD2; v_gene: TRBV7-9; CDR3nt: TGTGCCAGCAGCAGGACTAGCGGGGGTTACAATGAGCAGTTCTTC; CDR3aa: CASSRTSGGYNEQFF
j_gene: TRBJ2-1; abundance: NA; d_gene: TRBD2; v_gene: TRBV9; CDR3nt: TGTGCCAGCAGCGTAGCGGTGGGGGGGACTCCGAGCTCCTACAATGAGCAGTTCTTC; CDR3aa: CASSVAVGGTPSSYNEQFF
j_gene: TRBJ2-3; abundance: NA; d_gene: NA; v_gene: TRBV6-6; CDR3nt: TGTGCCAGCAGTCACTACCCAGATACGCAGTATTTT; CDR3aa: CASSHYPDTQYF
j_gene: TRBJ1-1; abundance: NA; d_gene: NA; v_gene: TRBV12-3/TRBV12-4; CDR3nt: TGTGCCAGCGACCGGAGGGTGGGGACTGAAGCTTTCTTT; CDR3aa: CASDRRVGTEAFF
j_gene: TRBJ1-1; abundance: NA; d_gene: NA; v_gene: TRBV12-3/TRBV12-4; CDR3nt: TGTGCCAGCAGCCCTAGGGTAGGCACTGAAGCTTTCTTT; CDR3aa: CASSPRVGTEAFF
j_gene: TRBJ1-4; abundance: NA; d_gene: NA; v_gene: TRBV6-1; CDR3nt: TGTGCCAGCAGTGAAGCGCGGGGCGCGAATGAAAAACTGTTTTTT; CDR3aa: CASSEARGANEKLFF
j_gene: TRBJ2-5; abundance: few; d_gene: TRBD1; v_gene: TRBV5-4; CDR3nt: TGTGCCAGCAGCCCCGGACAGGGGAGAGAGACCCAGTACTTC; CDR3aa: CASSPGQGRETQYF
j_gene: TRBJ2-3; abundance: once; d_gene: NA; v_gene: TRBV5-1; CDR3nt: TGCGCCAGCAGCTCTGACTACGATACGCAGTATTTT; CDR3aa: CASSSDYDTQYF
j_gene: TRBJ1-5; abundance: NA; d_gene: NA; v_gene: TRBV10-3; CDR3nt: TGTGCCATCAGTGAGTCCCGGGGCAATCAGCCCCAGCATTTT; CDR3aa: CAISESRGNQPQHF
j_gene: TRBJ2-5; abundance: NA; d_gene: TRBD1; v_gene: TRBV29-1; CDR3nt: TGCAGCGTAGGGACAGGGGGCCGAGGGACCCAGTACTTC; CDR3aa: CSVGTGGRGTQYF
j_gene: TRBJ2-5; abundance: NA; d_gene: NA; v_gene: TRBV20-1; CDR3nt: TGCAGTGCTGACAGAGGAGAGACCCAGTACTTC; CDR3aa: CSADRGETQYF
j_gene: TRBJ1-6; abundance: NA; d_gene: NA; v_gene: TRBV5-1; CDR3nt: TGCGCCAGCAGCTTGTCACTTGTCTCCTATAATTCACCCCTCCACTTT; CDR3aa: CASSLSLVSYNSPLHF
j_gene: TRBJ2-3; abundance: NA; d_gene: NA; v_gene: TRBV7-2; CDR3nt: TGTGCCAGTGCGGTGTTCACAGATACGCAGTATTTT; CDR3aa: CASAVFTDTQYF
j_gene: TRBJ2-5; abundance: NA; d_gene: NA; v_gene: TRBV29-1; CDR3nt: TGCAGCGTTGAAGCGAAGCCTGACCGAGAGACCCAGTACTTC; CDR3aa: CSVEAKPDRETQYF
j_gene: TRBJ1-2; abundance: NA; d_gene: NA; v_gene: TRBV5-4; CDR3nt: TGTGCCAGCAGCTTCATCTCTACAGGGTATGGCTACACCTTC; CDR3aa: CASSFISTGYGYTF
j_gene: TRBJ1-6; abundance: NA; d_gene: TRBD1; v_gene: TRBV5-6; CDR3nt: TGTGCCAGCAGCCACGGGAAGACAGGGGATAATTCACCCCTCCACTTT; CDR3aa: CASSHGKTGDNSPLHF
j_gene: TRBJ1-2; abundance: NA; d_gene: NA; v_gene: TRBV10-1; CDR3nt: TGCGCCAGCAGTGAGAAAGGCGGCTATGGCTACACCTTC; CDR3aa: CASSEKGGYGYTF
j_gene: TRBJ2-2; abundance: NA; d_gene: TRBD1; v_gene: TRBV24-1; CDR3nt: TGTGCCACCAGTGATCCAACCGGGACAGGGCTCACCGGGGAGCTGTTTTTT; CDR3aa: CATSDPTGTGLTGELFF
j_gene: TRBJ1-5; abundance: NA; d_gene: NA; v_gene: TRBV4-1; CDR3nt: TGCGCCAGCAGCCGCGACAGTATAGGCAATCAGCCCCAGCATTTT; CDR3aa: CASSRDSIGNQPQHF
j_gene: TRBJ2-6; abundance: NA; d_gene: NA; v_gene: TRBV10-3; CDR3nt: TGTGCCATCAGTGGAGAATTAGGCTCTGGGGCCAACGTCCTGACTTTC; CDR3aa: CAISGELGSGANVLTF
j_gene: TRBJ2-7; abundance: NA; d_gene: NA; v_gene: TRBV6-5; CDR3nt: TGTGCCAGCAGTTACTCGTTTCAGGGGACGAGCGAGCAGTACTTC; CDR3aa: CASSYSFQGTSEQYF